The 10 T cell receptor beta chains presented below share a single source sample, sequenced in a study of shared clonotypes between healthy human individuals. CD8 cells classed as naive were CD45RO-negative and positively selected for CCR7, excluding terminally differentiated effector memory CD45RA+ cells. Sequencing was performed with immunoSEQ multiplex PCR; in TCRdb, only in-frame clones are kept and a portion is missing. This sample has roughly 2,000,000 clones; approximately 94% occur once, and the top ten carry 1% to 1.5%. The sequenced material came from naive CD8+ T cells sorted from blood. Receptors were obtained from a man aged 18 to 30 in good health.

The chain uses TRBV6-1 and TRBJ1-5; D possibly corresponds to TRBD1 (6 bases). Germline-derived CDR1 and CDR2 are MNHNS and SASEGT. The CDR3 is 17 amino acids. The ends were cut back, 1 base at V and 0 bases at J, with 13 bases in the middle. CDR3 in DNA: TGTGCCAGCAGTGAAGTCTGGACAGAGTATAGCAATCAGCCCCAGCATTTT. It specifies CASSEVWTEYSNQPQHF.

This sequence joins TRBV7-8 and TRBJ1-6; D is unresolved. The germline V and J ends were trimmed by 5 bases and 10 bases, with 21 bases remaining between them. Germline assignment: CDR1 SGHVS and CDR2 FQNEAQ. The CDR3 has 16 amino acids. The CDR3 loop reads CASSGLAGLVKSPLHF. Here the CDR3 DNA reads TGTGCCAGCAGCGGGTTGGCGGGCTTAGTAAAATCACCCCTCCACTTT. Looking up the rest from reference TRBV7-8 and TRBJ1-6 gives the full variable domain: GAGVSQSPRYKVAKRGQDVALRCDPISGHVSLFWYQQALGQGPEFLTYFQNEAQLDKSGLPSDRFFAERPEGSVSTLKIQRTQQEDSAVYLCASSGLAGLVKSPLHFGNGTRLTVT.

The chain carries TRBV6-5 and TRBJ2-2; D perhaps matches TRBD1 (6 bases). Trimming left V 2 bases short and J 4 bases short, with 8 bases between. The germline CDR1 and CDR2 sequences are MNHEY and SVGAGI. The CDR3 has 14 residues. The CDR3 sequence is CASSYDRSTGELFF. As DNA, the CDR3 is TGTGCCAGCAGTTACGACAGGTCCACCGGGGAGCTGTTTTTT.

To note about this clone: The sample has other DNA sequences that encode this CDR3 too. The chain combines TRBV2 with TRBJ1-1; no definite D call. V was trimmed by 2 bases and J by 0 bases, leaving 4 bases between them. The CDR3 sequence is 13 residues long. CDR1 SNHLY and CDR2 FYNNEI come from the germline V gene. CDR3 nucleotides: TGTGCCAGCAGTGAAATAGTGAACACTGAAGCTTTCTTT. Translation gives CASSEIVNTEAFF.

The genes are TRBV4-1 and TRBJ2-4; no clear D gene. The V gene's germline CDR1 is MGHRA and CDR2 YSYEKL. Trimming stripped 1 base from V and 3 bases from J, with 7 bases between. The CDR3 runs to 14 residues. The CDR3 sequence is CASSQGFGKNIQYF. CDR3 sequence (DNA): TGCGCCAGCAGCCAAGGGTTTGGCAAAAACATTCAGTACTTC.

This clone was observed once. The genes are TRBV2 and TRBJ2-1; D gene ambiguous. V was cut by 8 bases and J by 7 bases, with 15 bases left in between. The length of the CDR3 is 13 residues. Germline CDR1 and CDR2: SNHLY and FYNNEI. The DNA of the CDR3 is TGTGCCAGCGAAGGGAACAGAGGTAATGAGCAGTTCTTC. This codes for CASEGNRGNEQFF. The full variable domain, with the rest looked up from reference TRBV2 and TRBJ2-1, is EPEVTQTPSHQVTQMGQEVILRCVPISNHLYFYWYRQILGQKVEFLVSFYNNEISEKSEIFDDQFSVERPDGSNFTLKIRSTKLEDSAMYFCASEGNRGNEQFFGPGTRLTVL.

This chain joins TRBV5-1 and TRBJ2-3; D gene uncertain. The CDR3 has 13 residues. Germline CDR1 SGHRS, CDR2 YFSETQ. The V end lost 1 base, the J end lost 5 bases, and 8 bases lay between the germline ends. DNA of the CDR3: TGCGCCAGCAGCTTGACAACCTTAGATACGCAGTATTTT. As protein: CASSLTTLDTQYF.

This chain links TRBV27 with TRBJ2-1; D possibly corresponds to TRBD2 (7 bases). V was trimmed by 7 bases and J by 6 bases, leaving 16 bases between them. CDR3 length equals 14 residues. Germline-derived CDR1 and CDR2 are MNHEY and SMNVEV (reference sequence). Written as DNA, the CDR3 is TGTGCCAGCACCCCTGCGGGGGCGGGCAATGAGCAGTTCTTC. Translated: CASTPAGAGNEQFF.

This clone was found once. The V and J genes are TRBV13 and TRBJ1-2, with D perhaps TRBD1 (6 bases). Trimming shortened V by 2 bases and J by 1 base, and 8 bases separated the two germline ends. The CDR3 length is 14 residues. Germline lookup yields CDR1 PRHDT and CDR2 FYEKMQ (reference sequence). The CDR3 is CASSLQGLNYGYTF. DNA for the CDR3: TGTGCCAGCAGCTTACAGGGGCTTAACTATGGCTACACCTTC.

The rearrangement joins TRBV6-4 to TRBJ2-7, with D unresolved. Germline V gene lookup returns CDR1 MRHNA and CDR2 SNTAGT. V gave up 3 bases and J gave up 0 bases, with 9 bases separating them. This CDR3 is 14 amino acids long. For the CDR3, the DNA is TGTGCCAGCAGTGAGGGCGCGGCCTCCTACGAGCAGTACTTC. The encoded protein is CASSEGAASYEQYF.